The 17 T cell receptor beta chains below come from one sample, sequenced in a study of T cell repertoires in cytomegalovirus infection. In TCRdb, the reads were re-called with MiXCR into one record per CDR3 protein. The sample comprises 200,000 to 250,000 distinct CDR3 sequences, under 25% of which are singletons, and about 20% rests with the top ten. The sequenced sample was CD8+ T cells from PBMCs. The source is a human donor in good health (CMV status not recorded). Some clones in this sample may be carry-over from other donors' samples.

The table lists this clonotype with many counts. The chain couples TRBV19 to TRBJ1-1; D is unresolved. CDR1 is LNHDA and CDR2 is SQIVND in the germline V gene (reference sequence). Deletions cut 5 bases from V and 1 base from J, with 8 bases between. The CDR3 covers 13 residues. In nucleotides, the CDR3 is TGTGCCAGTAGTCCCCGACAGAACACTGAAGCTTTCTTT. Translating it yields CASSPRQNTEAFF.

As DNA, the CDR3 is TGCAGCGCTATACAGGAAGGGGTAGATACGCAGTATTTT. Protein sequence: CSAIQEGVDTQYF. V and J are TRBV29-1 and TRBJ2-3, with D maybe TRBD1 (5 bases). V was pared by 7 bases and J by 5 bases, with 16 bases between. The germline V gene has CDR1 SQVTM and CDR2 ANQGSEA. This CDR3 region has 13 residues.

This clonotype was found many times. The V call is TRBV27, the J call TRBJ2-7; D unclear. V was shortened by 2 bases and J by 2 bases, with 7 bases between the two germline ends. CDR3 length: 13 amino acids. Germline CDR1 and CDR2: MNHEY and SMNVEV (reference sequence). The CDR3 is CASSLSPAYEQYF. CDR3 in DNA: TGTGCCAGCAGTTTAAGTCCGGCCTACGAGCAGTACTTC.

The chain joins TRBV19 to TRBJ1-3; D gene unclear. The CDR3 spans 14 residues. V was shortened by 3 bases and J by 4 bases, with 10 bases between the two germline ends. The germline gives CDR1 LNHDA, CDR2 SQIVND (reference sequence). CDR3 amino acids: CASSIGGGGNTIYF. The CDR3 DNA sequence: TGTGCCAGTAGTATCGGTGGAGGAGGAAACACCATATATTTT.

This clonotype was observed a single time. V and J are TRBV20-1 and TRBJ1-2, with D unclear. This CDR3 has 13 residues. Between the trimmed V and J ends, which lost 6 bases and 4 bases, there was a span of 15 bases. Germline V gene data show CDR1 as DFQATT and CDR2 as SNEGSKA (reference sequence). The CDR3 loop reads CSALQGGSYGYTF. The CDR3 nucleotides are TGCAGTGCCCTCCAAGGAGGGTCCTATGGCTACACCTTC.

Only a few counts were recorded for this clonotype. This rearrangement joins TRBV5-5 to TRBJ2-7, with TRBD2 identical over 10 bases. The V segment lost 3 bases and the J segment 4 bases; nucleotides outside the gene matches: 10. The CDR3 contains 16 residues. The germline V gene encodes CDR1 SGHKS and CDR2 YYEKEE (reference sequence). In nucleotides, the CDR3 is TGTGCCAGCAGCTCCCTTATAACTAGCGGGGAATACGAGCAGTACTTC. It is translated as CASSSLITSGEYEQYF.

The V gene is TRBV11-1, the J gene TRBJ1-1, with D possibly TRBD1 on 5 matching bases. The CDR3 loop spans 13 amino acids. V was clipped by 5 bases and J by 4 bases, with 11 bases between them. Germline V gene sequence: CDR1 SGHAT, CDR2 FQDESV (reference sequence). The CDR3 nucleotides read TGTGCCAGCAGCACCAGGGATGGCACTGAAGCTTTCTTT. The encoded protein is CASSTRDGTEAFF.

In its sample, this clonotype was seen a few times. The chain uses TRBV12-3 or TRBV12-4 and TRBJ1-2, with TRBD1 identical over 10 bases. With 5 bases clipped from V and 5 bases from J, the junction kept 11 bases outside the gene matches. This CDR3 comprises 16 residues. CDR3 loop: CASSQGQGTFRYGYTF. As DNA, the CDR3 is TGTGCCAGCAGTCAGGGACAGGGGACCTTCCGATATGGCTACACCTTC.

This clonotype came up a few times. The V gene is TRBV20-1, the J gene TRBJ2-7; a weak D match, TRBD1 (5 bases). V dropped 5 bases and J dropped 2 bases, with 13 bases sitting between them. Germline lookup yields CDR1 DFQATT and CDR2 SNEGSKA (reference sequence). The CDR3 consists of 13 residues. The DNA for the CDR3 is TGCAGTGCTGTAAGGACAAATACCTACGAGCAGTACTTC. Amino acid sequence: CSAVRTNTYEQYF.

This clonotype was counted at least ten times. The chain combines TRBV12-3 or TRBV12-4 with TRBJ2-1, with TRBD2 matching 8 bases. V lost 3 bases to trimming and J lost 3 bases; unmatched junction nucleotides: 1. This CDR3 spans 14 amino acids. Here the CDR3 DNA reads TGTGCCAGCAGTTTCGGGACTAGCTACAATGAGCAGTTCTTC. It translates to CASSFGTSYNEQFF.

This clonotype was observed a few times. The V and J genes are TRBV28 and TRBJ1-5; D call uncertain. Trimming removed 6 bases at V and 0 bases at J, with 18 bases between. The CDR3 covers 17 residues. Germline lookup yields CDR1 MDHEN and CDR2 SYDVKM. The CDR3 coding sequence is TGTGCCAGCAGCGGTCCCCCGGTGTCCTATAGCAATCAGCCCCAGCATTTT. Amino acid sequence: CASSGPPVSYSNQPQHF.

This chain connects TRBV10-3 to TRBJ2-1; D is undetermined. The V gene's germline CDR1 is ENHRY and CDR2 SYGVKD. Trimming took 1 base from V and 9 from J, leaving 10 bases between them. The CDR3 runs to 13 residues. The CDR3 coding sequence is TGTGCCATCAGTGAGTTCCTAACCTTTGAGCAGTTCTTC. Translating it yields CAISEFLTFEQFF.

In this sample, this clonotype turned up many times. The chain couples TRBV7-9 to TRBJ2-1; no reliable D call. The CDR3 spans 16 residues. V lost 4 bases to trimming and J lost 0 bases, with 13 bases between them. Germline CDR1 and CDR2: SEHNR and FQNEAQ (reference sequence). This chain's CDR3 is CASSSPTHSSYNEQFF. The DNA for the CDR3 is TGTGCCAGCAGCTCCCCGACTCACAGCTCCTACAATGAGCAGTTCTTC.

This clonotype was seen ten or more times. The CDR3 nucleotides are TGTGCCAGCAGCCCTCCCGGCAGGGGGAGGGAGAACATTCAGTACTTC. This translates into CASSPPGRGRENIQYF. This chain joins TRBV7-2 and TRBJ2-4, with D perhaps matching TRBD1 or TRBD2 (7 bases each). The V end was cut by 5 bases, the J end by 7 bases, with 21 bases between. The CDR3 is 16 residues long. The germline V gene encodes CDR1 SGHTA and CDR2 FQGNSA.

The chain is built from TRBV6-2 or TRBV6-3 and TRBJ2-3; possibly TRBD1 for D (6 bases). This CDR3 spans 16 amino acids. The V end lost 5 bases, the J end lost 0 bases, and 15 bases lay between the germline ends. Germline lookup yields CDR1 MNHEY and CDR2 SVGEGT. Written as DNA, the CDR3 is TGTGCCAGCAGTGGATGGGACACGGGTAGCACAGATACGCAGTATTTT. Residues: CASSGWDTGSTDTQYF.

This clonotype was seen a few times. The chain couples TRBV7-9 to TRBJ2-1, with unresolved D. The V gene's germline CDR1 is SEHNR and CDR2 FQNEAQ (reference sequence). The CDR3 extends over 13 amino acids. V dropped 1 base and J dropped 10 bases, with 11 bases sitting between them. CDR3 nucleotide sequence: TGTGCCAGCAGCTTAGGTGGTACTGGCGAGCAGTTCTTC. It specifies CASSLGGTGEQFF.

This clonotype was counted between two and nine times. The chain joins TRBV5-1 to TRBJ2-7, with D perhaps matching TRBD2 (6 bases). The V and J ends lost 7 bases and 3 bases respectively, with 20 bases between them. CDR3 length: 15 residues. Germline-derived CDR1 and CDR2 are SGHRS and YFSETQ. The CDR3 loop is CASASGAGSHYEQYF. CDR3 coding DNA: TGCGCCAGCGCCTCTGGGGCGGGGTCCCACTACGAGCAGTACTTC.